The 12 T cell receptor beta chains below come from one sample, sequenced in a study of beta chain features in type 1 diabetes. Expressed TCRB transcripts were sequenced because the entire RNA isolate underwent reverse transcription. Data came from immunoSEQ multiplex PCR; TCRdb stores just in-frame clones and leaves some out. The data contain about 200,000 clones, around 9.9% of them singletons. Sequences were obtained from central memory CD4+ T cells from blood. The receptors were gathered from a man aged 18 to 30 in good health.

The rearrangement uses TRBV7-2 and TRBJ2-7; D is perhaps TRBD1 (7 bases). Trimming pared 5 bases from V and 4 bases from J, leaving 18 bases between. The CDR3 runs to 15 residues. Germline loops: CDR1 SGHTA, CDR2 FQGNSA. CDR3 protein: CASSPAGQPTYEQYF. The CDR3 nucleotides are TGTGCCAGCAGCCCTGCGGGACAGCCGACTTACGAGCAGTACTTC. The full variable domain, completed using reference TRBV7-2 and TRBJ2-7, is GAGVSQSPSNKVTEKGKDVELRCDPISGHTALYWYRQSLGQGLEFLIYFQGNSAPDKSGLPSDRFSAERTGGSVSTLTIQRTQQEDSAVYLCASSPAGQPTYEQYFGPGTRLTVT.

This clone occurred a few times. This likely reflects a read error, since a far larger clone is one base away. This rearrangement joins TRBV15 to TRBJ2-1; either TRBD1 or TRBD2 may supply D (5 bases each). Germline CDR1 LNHNV, CDR2 YYDKDF (reference sequence). The CDR3 is 17 amino acids. This CDR3 is CATIRDRRDPTFYEQFF. The CDR3 bases are TGTGCCACCATCAGAGATCGTCGGGACCCGACCTTCTATGAGCAGTTCTTC.

At least ten counts were recorded for this clone. The chain employs TRBV5-1 and TRBJ2-2; D is undetermined. Trimming took 1 base from V and 4 from J, leaving 5 bases between them. The germline V gene encodes CDR1 SGHRS and CDR2 YFSETQ. CDR3 length equals 13 residues. This CDR3 reads CASSLFGTGELFF. The CDR3 nucleotides read TGCGCCAGCAGCTTGTTTGGCACCGGGGAGCTGTTTTTT.

Many counts were recorded for this clone. V usage is TRBV18 and J usage is TRBJ2-6; D uncertain. The CDR3 consists of 14 residues. Germline V CDR1 and CDR2: KGHSH, LQKENI. V lost 3 bases, J lost 0 bases, and 3 bases lay in between. The CDR3 bases are TGTGCCAGCTCACCGAACTCTGGGGCCAACGTCCTGACTTTC. Translating it yields CASSPNSGANVLTF.

The chain links TRBV5-7 to TRBJ2-7; D call uncertain. TRBV5-7 is treated as an ORF (open reading frame) with a function not yet certain. V lost 2 bases, J lost 3 bases, and 9 bases lay in between. The CDR3 length is 13 residues. CDR3 sequence reads: CASSFPYNYEQYF. The CDR3 nucleotides read TGTGCCAGCAGCTTCCCGTACAACTACGAGCAGTACTTC.

This clone was detected many times. The V gene is TRBV4-3, the J gene TRBJ1-4, with 8 bases aligning to TRBD1. V trimming: 4 bases; J trimming: 8 bases; junction bases outside the gene matches: 9. In germline, CDR1 is LGHNA, CDR2 YSLEER. The CDR3 contains 15 residues. CDR3 bases: TGCGCCAGCAGCCTCATGGACAGGGCGAGGGAAAAACTGTTTTTT. Protein product: CASSLMDRAREKLFF.

The rearrangement uses TRBV29-1 and TRBJ2-5; TRBD2 aligns across 7 bases. This CDR3 is 13 amino acids long. The germline CDR1 and CDR2 sequences are SQVTM and ANQGSEA. Trimming cost V 6 bases and J 4 bases; bases outside gene matches: 8. The CDR3 is CSVRDYTTETQYF. The CDR3 coding sequence is TGCAGCGTCCGGGACTATACTACAGAGACCCAGTACTTC.

This clone was observed a few times. V usage is TRBV25-1 and J usage is TRBJ2-7, with D tentatively TRBD2 (5 bases). The V end was cut by 5 bases, the J end by 4 bases, with 6 bases between. The CDR3 spans 11 residues. Germline assignment: CDR1 MGHDK and CDR2 SYGVNS. As DNA, the CDR3 is TGTGCCAGCAGTCGGGGTTACGAGCAGTACTTC. This gives the protein CASSRGYEQYF.

This clone came up a few times. J is TRBJ2-1 and V is TRBV25-1; D may be TRBD1 or TRBD2 (5 bases each). The CDR3 loop spans 17 amino acids. Trimming removed 2 bases from V and 0 bases from J, with 14 bases in between. The germline gives CDR1 MGHDK, CDR2 SYGVNS. The CDR3 bases are TGTGCCAGCAGTGAAGGGACCCGAAGTAGCTCCTACAATGAGCAGTTCTTC. The encoded protein is CASSEGTRSSSYNEQFF.

This clone has just a few counts. The chain has TRBV30 and TRBJ1-3, with a tentative D call TRBD1 (5 bases). The germline V gene encodes CDR1 GTSNPN and CDR2 SVGIG (reference sequence). This CDR3 comprises 16 residues. V was shortened by 2 bases and J by 0 bases, with 14 bases between the two germline ends. As DNA, the CDR3 is TGTGCCTGGAGTCGGATGAAGGGACTCTCTGGAAACACCATATATTTT. Translated, it gives CAWSRMKGLSGNTIYF.

This clone was seen only a few times. The chain couples TRBV18 to TRBJ2-7, with a weak D call TRBD2 (6 bases). CDR3 length equals 15 residues. Germline loops: CDR1 KGHSH, CDR2 LQKENI. V lost 1 base and J 5 bases, leaving 15 bases between the germline ends. As DNA, the CDR3 is TGTGCCAGCTCACCACAACCGCGGGGTAGCAACGAGCAGTACTTC. Its protein product is CASSPQPRGSNEQYF. Complete variable domain (other parts from reference TRBV18 and TRBJ2-7): NAGVMQNPRHLVRRRGQEARLRCSPMKGHSHVYWYRQLPEEGLKFMVYLQKENIIDESGMPKERFSAEFPKEGPSILRIQQVVRGDSAAYFCASSPQPRGSNEQYFGPGTRLTVT.

Many counts were recorded for this clone. This sequence joins TRBV2 and TRBJ2-1, with TRBD2 matching 8 bases. This CDR3 contains 12 residues. The V and J ends lost 4 bases and 12 bases, in that order; junction bases with no gene match: 5. Germline loops: CDR1 SNHLY, CDR2 FYNNEI. The CDR3 spells CASSASGWGQFF. CDR3 sequence (DNA): TGTGCCAGCAGTGCTAGCGGGTGGGGGCAGTTCTTC.